Included here is one T cell receptor (beta chain) sequence, with context. This clone occurred once. The specificity of this receptor is unknown. No much larger clone is present one base from it, and per-base qualities are unavailable. The CDR3 regions of human TCRbeta chains were analyzed by immunosequencing. In the original analysis: TCRs in the repertoires were compared against a reference library of SARS-CoV-2-specific TCRs that had been generated with the MIRA antigen-specificity platform. Breadth was defined as the fraction of unique TCRs that were SARS-CoV-2-associated. Depth was defined as the fraction of total T cells that were SARS-CoV-2-associated. Using the MIRA data, each spike-specific TCR was assigned both to the spike region to which the TCR was reactive and to a CD4 or CD8 class. Log10-transformed breadth and depth values were compared by one-way ANOVA with Sidak's multiple comparisons tests. TCRdb limited this immuneACCESS table to in-frame rearrangements with V and J called. A share of clones is missing; checked studies link under half to unresolved V genes, and the rest is unexplained. V, J and clone size reflect that table, while D and trimming were determined from the DNA. Recorded for this sample are roughly 79,000 clones; about 78% of them occurred a single time. The ten largest clones take up under 25% of the sample.

The source of the sample is a study of T cell responses to AZD1222 COVID-19 vaccine (dated by TCRdb to about 2021). Turning to the overall study: AZD1222 recipients with second doses at about 4 weeks or about 12 weeks were pooled, because spike-specific TCR depth and breadth did not differ between schedules. A total of over 230 trial participants underwent TCR sequencing, of whom under 220 had received two doses of AZD1222 and 26 had received two doses of the MenACWY control vaccine. Enrollment into the trials was organized by age into subgroups of 18-55, 56-69 and 70-plus years, and those subgroups contained approximately 160, 26 and 62 TCR-sequenced participants, respectively. Findings and caveats that apply to the study as a whole: Conclusions about previously exposed vaccinees are limited because only five to seven AZD1222 recipients were SARS-CoV-2 seropositive at baseline. Because no samples from the day 14 peak response were available, repertoires could be characterized only after the peak T cell response. Reportedly, almost half of the unique spike-specific TCRs recognized epitopes lying outside the regions that are mutated in the B.1.351 and B.1.1.7 variants. Participants were mostly white British and included more females than males, and it was suggested by the authors that clonal diversity may have been underestimated. In the small 56-69-year group, the increase in depth fell short of significance, most likely because of low power. After two AZD1222 doses, both the breadth and the depth of spike-specific TCRs were significantly higher than at day 0 and than in MenACWY recipients. Vaccine-associated CD4 TCRs spanned the whole spike protein, with dominant responses in regions 160-218 and 743-854.

According to the study, the label for this sample's time point signals: baseline before first vaccination. Vaccinee samples were obtained from the UK trials COV001 and COV002, which included a single-blind randomized controlled phase 2/3 trial of AZD1222 (ChAdOx1 nCoV-19) in healthy adults. For TCRbeta chain sequencing, PBMC samples from trial participants were taken at day 0 and at day 28 after the second dose. The CDR3 contains 13 residues, cysteine and phenylalanine counted. The CDR3 DNA has 39 bases and is translated from base 1. Germline trimming amounts to 5 bases on V and 8 bases on J, with 6 as the count of junction bases outside the gene matches. Sequences MDHEN (CDR1) and SYDVKM (CDR2) are obtained from the germline V gene.

The sample was peripheral blood, taken on day 0 of AZD1222 vaccination. This clonotype was obtained from an adult in good health. The receptor chain draws on TRBV28 and TRBJ1-2; 9 central nucleotides agree with TRBD1. The CDR3 has the sequence CASSGTGSWGYTF. In nucleotide form, the sequence is TGTGCCAGCAGTGGGACAGGGTCTTGGGGCTACACCTTC.